This T cell receptor beta chain was captured by sequencing in a study of OX40 agonist ivuxolimab in advanced cancers. In the study overall: The study gave patients intravenous ivuxolimab at 0.01 to 10 mg/kg every 2 weeks.

Excluded were patients having autoimmune disease history or systemic immunosuppression. V lost 2 bases, J lost 3 bases, and 2 bases stayed unmatched. Germline V CDR1 and CDR2: SGDLS, YYNGEE. This CDR3 contains 14 residues. Here immunoSEQ multiplex PCR was the method, and the copy in TCRdb shows in-frame clones only, minus some. The table records 22,000 or so clones, 65% to 80% of them present only once. Sequenced here: CD4+ or CD8+ T cells sorted from blood, sampled in a trial of the OX40 agonist ivuxolimab. The TCR comes from an adult with an advanced solid tumor such as melanoma, head and neck, liver or kidney cancer. The chain employs TRBV9 and TRBJ2-1, with 7 nucleotides matching TRBD1. The CDR3 sequence: CASSVTGDYNEQFF. The CDR3 region has the DNA TGTGCCAGCAGCGTTACAGGGGACTACAATGAGCAGTTCTTC.